This T cell receptor beta chain comes out of a study of Graves' ophthalmopathy and Graves' hyperthyroidism. Hyperthyroidism patients, aged 18 to 65, were newly diagnosed, under 2 months' duration. Clinical symptoms and serum thyroxine were used for diagnosis; TRAb, thyroid ultrasound and orbital computed tomography were also relied on. Beta-chain TCR CDR3 regions were amplified from RNA transcripts. Amplification began with first-round RT-PCR using HTBI primers, then second-round multiplex PCR was performed. Each CDR3 protein gets one entry after TCRdb re-called the multiplex PCR reads with MiXCR. The sample contains around 1,200,000 distinct CDR3 sequences, around a third of which appear only once. The clonotype originates from an adult man with Graves' hyperthyroidism. The sample consisted of peripheral blood or thyroid tissue (not recorded which).

CDR3 sequence reads: CASSQDSGAQTQYF. Here the CDR3 DNA reads TGTGCCAGCAGCCAAGATTCGGGGGCTCAGACCCAGTACTTC. V gene TRBV7-9 combines with J gene TRBJ2-5; perhaps D is TRBD1 or TRBD2 (6 bases each). Trimming stripped 5 bases from V and 6 bases from J, with 16 bases between. Germline-derived CDR1 and CDR2 are SEHNR and FQNEAQ (reference sequence). The CDR3 spans 14 residues.